This T cell receptor beta chain was recorded in a study of PD-L1 blockade in urothelial cancer. Study-wide context: Patients initiated atezolizumab in about 2014 at 1,200 mg intravenously every 3 weeks.

Findings and caveats of the study: For durable-benefit patients, tumor-associated blood clones expanded more at 3 weeks.

Time point described: pretreatment peripheral blood. Each patient gave between 1 and 8 samples of peripheral blood mononuclear cells, which were collected pretreatment and during treatment. This clone showed up just a few times. The antigen remains undetermined. The data were produced by immunoSEQ multiplex PCR, yet TCRdb's version contains in-frame clones alone and is incomplete. Here the sample spans roughly 43,000 clones, approximately 80% being singletons. Sequenced material: PBMCs, taken around atezolizumab (anti-PD-L1) treatment. The receptor was derived from a man between 60 and 75 years old with urothelial cancer.

CDR3 loop: CASSDAQNYGYTF. CDR3 sequence (DNA): TGTGCCAGCAGTGATGCCCAGAACTATGGCTACACCTTC. The rearrangement joins TRBV6-1 to TRBJ1-2, with D hard to call. The CDR3 runs 13 residues. Trimming pared 3 bases from V and 2 bases from J, leaving 7 bases between. CDR1 is MNHNS, CDR2 SASEGT, per germline.